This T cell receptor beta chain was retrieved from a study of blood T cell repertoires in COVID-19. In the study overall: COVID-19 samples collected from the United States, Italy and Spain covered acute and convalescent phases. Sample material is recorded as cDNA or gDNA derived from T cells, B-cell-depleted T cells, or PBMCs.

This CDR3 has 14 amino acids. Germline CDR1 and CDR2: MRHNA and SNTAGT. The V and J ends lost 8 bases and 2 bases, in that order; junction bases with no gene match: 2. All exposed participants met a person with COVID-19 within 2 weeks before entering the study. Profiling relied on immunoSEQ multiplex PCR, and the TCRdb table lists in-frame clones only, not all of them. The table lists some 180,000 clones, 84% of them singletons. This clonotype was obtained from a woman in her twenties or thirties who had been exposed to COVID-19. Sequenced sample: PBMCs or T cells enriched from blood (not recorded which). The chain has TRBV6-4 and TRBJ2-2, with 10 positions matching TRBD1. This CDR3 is CASGTGDNTGELFF. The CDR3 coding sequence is TGTGCCAGCGGGACAGGGGATAACACCGGGGAGCTGTTTTTT.